The 18 T cell receptor beta chains listed next were all sequenced from one sample in a study of CD8 T cells in Susac syndrome. Reverse transcription of 0.5 to 1 ug RNA was performed with random hexamers. TCRdb processed the immunoSEQ multiplex PCR reads anew with MiXCR; each CDR3 protein has one entry. The table has 210,000 or so distinct CDR3 sequences, 94% seen once. The source material was CD4+ T cells from PBMCs. Receptor source: a human donor with Susac syndrome.

The rearrangement links TRBV4-3 to TRBJ1-6; the match to TRBD1 covers 7 bases. Per the germline V gene, CDR1 is LGHNA and CDR2 is YSLEER. The junction had 1 base not matched to a gene; V was cut back by 0 bases and J by 8 bases. There are 14 residues in the CDR3. CDR3 sequence: CASSQDGQDSPLHF. CDR3 DNA sequence: TGCGCCAGCAGCCAAGACGGACAGGATTCACCCCTCCACTTT.

The chain has TRBV10-3 and TRBJ1-4, with TRBD1 matching 7 bases. Germline loops: CDR1 ENHRY, CDR2 SYGVKD. The CDR3 loop spans 11 amino acids. Germline trimming cut 11 bases from V and 6 bases from J; bases unmatched to any gene: 3. CDR3 nucleotides: TGTGCCGTGGGACAGTATGAAAAACTGTTTTTT. Amino acids: CAVGQYEKLFF.

The J gene is TRBJ2-1, the V gene TRBV7-2, with unresolved D. Per the germline V gene, CDR1 is SGHTA and CDR2 is FQGNSA. Trimming left V 0 bases short and J 8 bases short, with 11 bases between. This CDR3 is built from 14 residues. CDR3 coding DNA: TGTGCCAGCAGCTTAGCTGGTTTGAAGCATGAGCAGTTCTTC. Translated, it gives CASSLAGLKHEQFF.

The chain has TRBV28 and TRBJ2-6; D remains unclear. Looked up from germline, CDR1 is MDHEN and CDR2 is SYDVKM. Trimming took off 2 bases at V and 2 bases at J, with 7 bases between the two ends. The CDR3 has 15 residues. CDR3 loop: CASSLTEAGANVLTF. CDR3 bases: TGTGCCAGCAGTTTAACAGAGGCTGGGGCCAACGTCCTGACTTTC.

The gene calls are TRBV30 and TRBJ2-3, with 8 bases fitting TRBD1. Unmatched junction bases numbered 18, after V lost 4 bases and J lost 3 bases. There are 18 residues in the CDR3. CDR1 and CDR2 from the germline V gene are GTSNPN and SVGIG (reference sequence). The CDR3 bases are TGTGCCTGGATCGTAGGGCGGTTCGGGACAGGTGGTACAGATACGCAGTATTTT. It specifies CAWIVGRFGTGGTDTQYF.

This clonotype came up a few times. The chain has TRBV3-1 and TRBJ1-5; D remains unclear. The V end lost 0 bases, the J end lost 0 bases, and 0 bases lay between the germline ends. The CDR3 contains 13 residues. Per germline, CDR1 LGHDT and CDR2 YNNKEL (reference sequence). CDR3 residues: CASSQDSNQPQHF. The CDR3 DNA is TGTGCCAGCAGCCAAGATAGCAATCAGCCCCAGCATTTT.

The chain has TRBV5-1 and TRBJ2-3; perhaps TRBD2 as D (5 bases). The CDR3 sequence is 12 residues long. Trimming removed 8 bases from V and 4 bases from J, with 11 bases in between. Germline V gene data show CDR1 as SGHRS and CDR2 as YFSETQ. The CDR3 region is CASRGYADTQYF. The CDR3 nucleotides read TGCGCCAGTCGGGGATACGCAGATACGCAGTATTTT. The complete variable domain, with remaining parts taken from reference TRBV5-1 and TRBJ2-3, reads KAGVTQTPRYLIKTRGQQVTLSCSPISGHRSVSWYQQTPGQGLQFLFEYFSETQRNKGNFPGRFSGRQFSNSRSEMNVSTLELGDSALYLCASRGYADTQYFGPGTRLTVL.

This chain uses TRBV20-1 with TRBJ1-2; D uncertain. In germline, CDR1 is DFQATT, CDR2 SNEGSKA (reference sequence). CDR3 length: 13 residues. Trimming left V 6 bases short and J 4 bases short, with 15 bases between. The CDR3 spells CSAFAPETYGYTF. In DNA, the CDR3 is TGCAGTGCATTCGCACCCGAAACCTATGGCTACACCTTC.

The chain couples TRBV18 to TRBJ1-5; possible D gene TRBD1, 6 bases. Trimming took 5 bases from V and 5 from J, leaving 10 bases between them. Germline CDR1 KGHSH, CDR2 LQKENI. The CDR3 is made up of 13 amino acids. As DNA, the CDR3 is TGTGCCAGCTCAGTGGGGGCTGATCAGCCCCAGCATTTT. It codes for CASSVGADQPQHF.

The chain carries TRBV4-3 and TRBJ1-4; 8 positions match TRBD1. Looked up from germline, CDR1 is LGHNA and CDR2 is YSLEER. V was clipped by 1 base and J by 6 bases; unmatched bases: 4. The CDR3 is 15 amino acids. CDR3 in amino acids: CASSQGWGQDEKLFF. The CDR3 region has the DNA TGCGCCAGCAGCCAAGGGTGGGGACAGGATGAAAAACTGTTTTTT.

The chain is built from TRBV30 and TRBJ2-1, with D possibly TRBD2 on 6 matching bases. V was clipped by 1 base and J by 9 bases, with 13 bases between them. This CDR3 is built from 13 residues. CDR1 GTSNPN and CDR2 SVGIG come from the germline V gene (reference sequence). The DNA for the CDR3 is TGTGCCTGGAGTGGCGGGACTCAAGGTGAGCAGTTCTTC. Translating gives CAWSGGTQGEQFF.

The rearrangement uses TRBV6-2 or TRBV6-3 and TRBJ2-5; maybe TRBD1 (5 bases). Germline values: CDR1 MNHEY, CDR2 SVGEGT. Trimming shortened V by 4 bases and J by 1 base, and 7 bases separated the two germline ends. The CDR3 consists of 13 residues. The DNA of the CDR3 is TGTGCCAGCAGTTGGCAGGGCCAAGAGACCCAGTACTTC. It specifies CASSWQGQETQYF.

This chain connects TRBV15 to TRBJ2-1, with D unclear. Trimming shortened V by 3 bases and J by 10 bases, and 16 bases separated the two germline ends. Germline-derived CDR1 and CDR2 are LNHNV and YYDKDF (reference sequence). The CDR3 has 14 residues. Here the CDR3 DNA reads TGTGCCACCAGCAGGGTTGTAGGCGTCGCGGAGCAGTTCTTC. Its protein product is CATSRVVGVAEQFF.

The chain is built from TRBV20-1 and TRBJ1-2; D is perhaps TRBD1 (5 bases). CDR1 DFQATT and CDR2 SNEGSKA come from the germline V gene (reference sequence). This CDR3 comprises 12 residues. V lost 2 bases and J lost 4, with 8 bases in between. The CDR3: CSARSGTYGYTF. CDR3 in DNA: TGCAGTGCTAGATCTGGGACCTATGGCTACACCTTC.

A single count supports this clonotype. V and J are TRBV20-1 and TRBJ1-5; 8 bases align to TRBD1. CDR3 length equals 14 residues. V was pared by 6 bases and J by 7 bases, with 11 bases of the junction left unmatched. From germline, CDR1 is DFQATT and CDR2 SNEGSKA (reference sequence). The CDR3 loop is CSALDRVRNQPQHF. The CDR3 DNA follows: TGCAGTGCCTTGGACAGGGTGAGAAACCAGCCCCAGCATTTT.

The chain employs TRBV9 and TRBJ2-7; 7 bases align to TRBD2. Unmatched junction bases numbered 9, after V lost 4 bases and J lost 5 bases. The CDR3 is 14 residues long. CDR1 is SGDLS, CDR2 YYNGEE, per germline. The CDR3 spells CASSLREGRNEQYF. In nucleotides, the CDR3 is TGTGCCAGCAGCCTAAGGGAGGGGCGTAACGAGCAGTACTTC.

The chain recombines TRBV20-1 with TRBJ2-6, with TRBD1 as a possible D gene (5 bases). The length of the CDR3 is 15 residues. Germline V lookup: CDR1 DFQATT, CDR2 SNEGSKA (reference sequence). Trimming pared 3 bases from V and 4 bases from J, leaving 13 bases between. CDR3 sequence (DNA): TGCAGTGCTAGCCCCAGGGCCCCAGGGGCCAACGTCCTGACTTTC. Its translation is CSASPRAPGANVLTF.

This clonotype was found a few times. The chain recombines TRBV27 with TRBJ2-3; possibly TRBD1 or TRBD2 for D (5 bases each). Germline CDR1 MNHEY, CDR2 SMNVEV (reference sequence). The CDR3 consists of 14 residues. The ends were cut back, 5 bases at V and 3 bases at J, with 12 bases in the middle. CDR3 nucleotide sequence: TGTGCCAGCAGTCTCCAGAGGGGTACAGATACGCAGTATTTT. Amino acid sequence: CASSLQRGTDTQYF.